Following are 25 T cell receptor beta chains from one sample sequenced in a study of identifying expanded T cells in peripheral blood. Using immunoSEQ multiplex PCR, the repertoire was profiled, and TCRdb retains in-frame clones only, with some absent. The data contain tens of thousands of clones, roughly 88% of them singletons. The sequenced sample consisted of blood. All receptors come from a person between 18 and 70 years old in good health.

The chain uses TRBV2 and TRBJ2-6, with D possibly being TRBD1 or TRBD2 (5 bases each). V was pared by 7 bases and J by 0 bases, with 13 bases between. CDR1 SNHLY and CDR2 FYNNEI come from the germline V gene. This CDR3 region has 16 residues. The CDR3 DNA reads TGTGCCAGCACCTGGGACGGCCGCTCTGGGGCCAACGTCCTGACTTTC. Its protein product is CASTWDGRSGANVLTF.

The rearrangement uses TRBV9 and TRBJ1-4; 12 nucleotides line up with TRBD1. V dropped 0 bases and J dropped 3; count of bases not matched to a gene: 6. Germline assignment: CDR1 SGDLS and CDR2 YYNGEE. The CDR3 runs 18 residues. The CDR3 sequence: CASSVAGTGGAANEKLFF. The CDR3 DNA is TGTGCCAGCAGCGTAGCCGGGACAGGGGGCGCGGCTAATGAAAAACTGTTTTTT.

The CDR3 sequence is CASSLRGGLNEKLFF. CDR3 DNA: TGTGCCAGCAGCTTGAGGGGGGGCCTTAATGAAAAACTGTTTTTT. The chain is built from TRBV5-5 and TRBJ1-4; D is possibly TRBD1 (6 bases). Trimming took 1 base from V and 4 from J, leaving 11 bases between them. Germline CDR1 SGHKS, CDR2 YYEKEE (reference sequence). The CDR3 length is 15 residues. The entire variable domain, with the rest obtained from reference TRBV5-5 and TRBJ1-4, is as follows: DAGVTQSPTHLIKTRGQQVTLRCSPISGHKSVSWYQQVLGQGPQFIFQYYEKEERGRGNFPDRFSARQFPNYSSELNVNALLLGDSALYLCASSLRGGLNEKLFFGSGTQLSVL.

V is TRBV5-1 and J is TRBJ2-1; no clear D. Germline-derived CDR1 and CDR2 are SGHRS and YFSETQ. Deletions cut 2 bases from V and 3 bases from J, with 9 bases between. The CDR3 length is 14 residues. DNA of the CDR3: TGCGCCAGCAGCTTAGAAACAAACTACAATGAGCAGTTCTTC. This encodes CASSLETNYNEQFF.

The chain couples TRBV11-2 to TRBJ2-2, with 13 nucleotides matching TRBD2. The germline V gene has CDR1 SGHAT and CDR2 FQNNGV. Trimming at V came to 5 bases and at J to 7 bases, leaving 7 bases not matched to a gene. The CDR3 runs 16 residues. In DNA, the CDR3 is TGTGCCAGCAGCCCTGGACTAGCGGGAGCTGGCGGGGAGCTGTTTTTT. Protein sequence: CASSPGLAGAGGELFF.

The J gene is TRBJ2-2, the V gene TRBV28; 8 bases match TRBD1. V trimming: 6 bases; J trimming: 2 bases; junction bases outside the gene matches: 2. The CDR3 has 14 residues. The V gene's germline CDR1 is MDHEN and CDR2 SYDVKM. Here the CDR3 reads CASRGQANTGELFF. DNA of the CDR3: TGTGCCAGCAGGGGACAGGCCAACACCGGGGAGCTGTTTTTT.

The chain combines TRBV7-9 with TRBJ1-6; no reliable D call. The CDR3 has 16 amino acids. The V gene lost 5 bases and the J gene lost 7 bases, with 18 bases spanning the gap. Germline V gene lookup returns CDR1 SEHNR and CDR2 FQNEAQ (reference sequence). DNA for the CDR3: TGTGCCAGCAGCACCACCGGGCCCCAAAAAAATTCACCCCTCCACTTT. It codes for CASSTTGPQKNSPLHF. The full variable domain, its missing parts supplied by reference TRBV7-9 and TRBJ1-6, is DTGVSQNPRHKITKRGQNVTFRCDPISEHNRLYWYRQTLGQGPEFLTYFQNEAQLEKSRLLSDRFSAERPKGSFSTLEIQRTEQGDSAMYLCASSTTGPQKNSPLHFGNGTRLTVT.

This clone was counted a few times. The rearrangement links TRBV28 to TRBJ1-3; D gene uncertain. V shed 7 bases and J shed 4 bases, with 8 bases lying between them. This CDR3 spans 12 amino acids. CDR1 MDHEN and CDR2 SYDVKM come from the germline V gene. The CDR3 protein is CASNEIGNTIYF. The CDR3 nucleotides read TGTGCCAGCAACGAAATCGGAAACACCATATATTTT.

The chain links TRBV5-1 to TRBJ2-1; possible D gene TRBD1, 6 bases. Germline CDR1 is SGHRS and CDR2 is YFSETQ. The V end was cut by 2 bases, the J end by 8 bases, with 14 bases between. The CDR3 consists of 14 residues. The CDR3 sequence is CASSLSDSHDEQFF. In DNA form, the CDR3 reads TGCGCCAGCAGCTTATCGGACAGTCACGATGAGCAGTTCTTC.

This chain joins TRBV7-2 and TRBJ2-1; D gene unclear. Germline CDR1 SGHTA, CDR2 FQGNSA. The CDR3 spans 12 residues. The V and J ends lost 4 bases and 10 bases respectively, with 11 bases between them. For the CDR3, the DNA is TGTGCCAGCAGCTACCTAGTAGGCGAGCAGTTCTTC. Translated, it gives CASSYLVGEQFF.

The chain links TRBV7-2 to TRBJ2-7, with D hard to call. The V gene's germline CDR1 is SGHTA and CDR2 FQGNSA. This CDR3 has 14 residues. The V and J ends lost 3 bases and 2 bases respectively, with 11 bases between them. This CDR3 reads CASSFGSATYEQYF. The DNA of the CDR3 is TGTGCCAGCAGCTTTGGATCGGCAACCTACGAGCAGTACTTC.

CDR3 bases: TGTGCCAGCGGGGGGCGATCTGGGGCCAACGTCCTGACTTTC. Translating it yields CASGGRSGANVLTF. The rearrangement uses TRBV28 and TRBJ2-6; the D gene could be TRBD1 or TRBD2 (6 bases each). V gave up 8 bases and J gave up 1 base, with 9 bases separating them. CDR1 and CDR2 from the germline V gene are MDHEN and SYDVKM. The CDR3 runs 14 residues. The complete variable domain, with remaining parts taken from reference TRBV28 and TRBJ2-6, reads DVKVTQSSRYLVKRTGEKVFLECVQDMDHENMFWYRQDPGLGLRLIYFSYDVKMKEKGDIPEGYSVSREKKERFSLILESASTNQTSMYLCASGGRSGANVLTFGAGSRLTVL.

This clone is deemed medium-sized. This chain joins TRBV15 and TRBJ2-3; D gene unclear. The V gene's germline CDR1 is LNHNV and CDR2 YYDKDF (reference sequence). V lost 6 bases to trimming and J lost 0 bases, with 10 bases between them. CDR3 size: 14 residues. For the CDR3, the DNA is TGTGCCACCAGTGGGCCCCTTAGCACAGATACGCAGTATTTT. Translation: CATSGPLSTDTQYF.

This clone was detected a few times. J is TRBJ1-5 and V is TRBV10-2; the match to TRBD1 covers 7 bases. Germline V CDR1 and CDR2: WSHSY, SAAADI. J lost 5 bases, V lost 6 bases, and 1 base had no gene match. This CDR3 spans 12 amino acids. The DNA for the CDR3 is TGCGCCAGCAGGCAGGGGGATCAGCCCCAGCATTTT. Protein sequence: CASRQGDQPQHF.

This chain links TRBV7-9 with TRBJ2-3; possibly TRBD2 for D (5 bases). The CDR3 loop spans 14 amino acids. CDR1 and CDR2 from the germline V gene are SEHNR and FQNEAQ (reference sequence). V lost 4 bases and J 1 base, leaving 9 bases between the germline ends. For the CDR3, the DNA is TGTGCCAGCAGCTATGAGGGTGGCACAGATACGCAGTATTTT. Encoded protein: CASSYEGGTDTQYF. The full variable domain, with the rest looked up from reference TRBV7-9 and TRBJ2-3, is DTGVSQNPRHKITKRGQNVTFRCDPISEHNRLYWYRQTLGQGPEFLTYFQNEAQLEKSRLLSDRFSAERPKGSFSTLEIQRTEQGDSAMYLCASSYEGGTDTQYFGPGTRLTVL.

The J gene is TRBJ2-3, the V gene TRBV5-1; 9 bases fit TRBD1. V shed 5 bases and J 3 bases; nucleotides not matched to a gene: 7. The CDR3 has 15 residues. Per the germline V gene, CDR1 is SGHRS and CDR2 is YFSETQ. DNA for the CDR3: TGCGCCAGCAGGAGGACAGGGGTCGAAACAGATACGCAGTATTTT. It codes for CASRRTGVETDTQYF.

The chain links TRBV7-2 to TRBJ2-5, with D possibly being TRBD1 or TRBD2 (5 bases each). V lost 3 bases and J 4 bases, leaving 15 bases between the germline ends. The CDR3 runs 15 residues. Germline V gene data show CDR1 as SGHTA and CDR2 as FQGNSA. In DNA, the CDR3 is TGTGCCAGCAGCTTGGCCACCGGGACGGTAGAGACCCAGTACTTC. It translates to CASSLATGTVETQYF.

This rearrangement joins TRBV7-9 to TRBJ2-1, with 8 bases fitting TRBD2. The V gene's germline CDR1 is SEHNR and CDR2 FQNEAQ (reference sequence). The CDR3 runs to 14 residues. The V and J ends lost 7 bases and 8 bases, in that order; junction bases with no gene match: 10. Here the CDR3 reads CASNGGRPRDEQFF. CDR3 nucleotide sequence: TGTGCCAGCAACGGCGGGAGGCCTAGGGATGAGCAGTTCTTC. The full variable domain, completed using reference TRBV7-9 and TRBJ2-1, is DTGVSQNPRHKITKRGQNVTFRCDPISEHNRLYWYRQTLGQGPEFLTYFQNEAQLEKSRLLSDRFSAERPKGSFSTLEIQRTEQGDSAMYLCASNGGRPRDEQFFGPGTRLTVL.

This clone has a handful of counts. J is TRBJ1-1 and V is TRBV9; D is uncertain. This CDR3 is built from 14 residues. Per the germline V gene, CDR1 is SGDLS and CDR2 is YYNGEE. The V gene lost 4 bases and the J gene lost 0 bases, with 10 bases spanning the gap. The CDR3 protein is CASSPRNMNTEAFF. The DNA of the CDR3 is TGTGCCAGCAGCCCAAGGAACATGAACACTGAAGCTTTCTTT.

V is TRBV27 and J is TRBJ2-1; 11 bases line up with TRBD2. J gave up 6 bases and V 5 bases, and 6 bases lay outside the gene matches. CDR3 length: 15 residues. The V gene's germline CDR1 is MNHEY and CDR2 SMNVEV (reference sequence). CDR3 sequence reads: CASSDGTSGLNEQFF. The CDR3 nucleotides are TGTGCCAGCAGTGACGGGACTAGCGGCCTCAATGAGCAGTTCTTC.

The J gene is TRBJ2-1, the V gene TRBV13; D gene uncertain. From germline, CDR1 is PRHDT and CDR2 FYEKMQ (reference sequence). V lost 1 base and J lost 7, with 5 bases in between. This CDR3 region has 12 residues. The CDR3: CASSLERNEQFF. DNA of the CDR3: TGTGCCAGCAGCTTAGAAAGGAATGAGCAGTTCTTC.

The chain employs TRBV10-2 and TRBJ2-5, with 10 bases that match TRBD1. The CDR3 runs to 14 residues. V gave up 4 bases and J gave up 4 bases; unmatched junction bases: 3. Germline V gene data show CDR1 as WSHSY and CDR2 as SAAADI. CDR3 sequence reads: CASSVGDRGETQYF. Here the CDR3 DNA reads TGCGCCAGCAGTGTAGGGGACAGGGGAGAGACCCAGTACTTC.

The chain has TRBV28 and TRBJ1-6; D remains unclear. CDR1 MDHEN and CDR2 SYDVKM come from the germline V gene. V lost 7 bases to trimming and J lost 6 bases, with 13 bases between them. The CDR3 is 14 amino acids. CDR3 loop: CASTGPWTNSPLHF. DNA for the CDR3: TGTGCCAGCACGGGCCCGTGGACTAATTCACCCCTCCACTTT. Looking up the rest from reference TRBV28 and TRBJ1-6 gives the full variable domain: DVKVTQSSRYLVKRTGEKVFLECVQDMDHENMFWYRQDPGLGLRLIYFSYDVKMKEKGDIPEGYSVSREKKERFSLILESASTNQTSMYLCASTGPWTNSPLHFGNGTRLTVT.

The CDR3 loop reads CAWSVGPEYLIGQYF. The DNA for the CDR3 is TGTGCCTGGAGTGTAGGGCCGGAATACCTAATAGGGCAGTACTTC. V usage is TRBV30 and J usage is TRBJ2-7; D is unclear. Trimming stripped 0 bases from V and 9 bases from J, with 21 bases between. This CDR3 region has 15 residues. Germline-derived CDR1 and CDR2 are GTSNPN and SVGIG (reference sequence).

V is TRBV5-4 and J is TRBJ2-2, with D tentatively TRBD1 (6 bases). Germline V gene lookup returns CDR1 SGHNT and CDR2 YYREEE (reference sequence). The CDR3 is 15 amino acids. V was clipped by 4 bases and J by 4 bases, with 14 bases between them. The DNA for the CDR3 is TGTGCCAGCAGCCTACAGGGACGAGGCACCGGGGAGCTGTTTTTT. Protein: CASSLQGRGTGELFF.